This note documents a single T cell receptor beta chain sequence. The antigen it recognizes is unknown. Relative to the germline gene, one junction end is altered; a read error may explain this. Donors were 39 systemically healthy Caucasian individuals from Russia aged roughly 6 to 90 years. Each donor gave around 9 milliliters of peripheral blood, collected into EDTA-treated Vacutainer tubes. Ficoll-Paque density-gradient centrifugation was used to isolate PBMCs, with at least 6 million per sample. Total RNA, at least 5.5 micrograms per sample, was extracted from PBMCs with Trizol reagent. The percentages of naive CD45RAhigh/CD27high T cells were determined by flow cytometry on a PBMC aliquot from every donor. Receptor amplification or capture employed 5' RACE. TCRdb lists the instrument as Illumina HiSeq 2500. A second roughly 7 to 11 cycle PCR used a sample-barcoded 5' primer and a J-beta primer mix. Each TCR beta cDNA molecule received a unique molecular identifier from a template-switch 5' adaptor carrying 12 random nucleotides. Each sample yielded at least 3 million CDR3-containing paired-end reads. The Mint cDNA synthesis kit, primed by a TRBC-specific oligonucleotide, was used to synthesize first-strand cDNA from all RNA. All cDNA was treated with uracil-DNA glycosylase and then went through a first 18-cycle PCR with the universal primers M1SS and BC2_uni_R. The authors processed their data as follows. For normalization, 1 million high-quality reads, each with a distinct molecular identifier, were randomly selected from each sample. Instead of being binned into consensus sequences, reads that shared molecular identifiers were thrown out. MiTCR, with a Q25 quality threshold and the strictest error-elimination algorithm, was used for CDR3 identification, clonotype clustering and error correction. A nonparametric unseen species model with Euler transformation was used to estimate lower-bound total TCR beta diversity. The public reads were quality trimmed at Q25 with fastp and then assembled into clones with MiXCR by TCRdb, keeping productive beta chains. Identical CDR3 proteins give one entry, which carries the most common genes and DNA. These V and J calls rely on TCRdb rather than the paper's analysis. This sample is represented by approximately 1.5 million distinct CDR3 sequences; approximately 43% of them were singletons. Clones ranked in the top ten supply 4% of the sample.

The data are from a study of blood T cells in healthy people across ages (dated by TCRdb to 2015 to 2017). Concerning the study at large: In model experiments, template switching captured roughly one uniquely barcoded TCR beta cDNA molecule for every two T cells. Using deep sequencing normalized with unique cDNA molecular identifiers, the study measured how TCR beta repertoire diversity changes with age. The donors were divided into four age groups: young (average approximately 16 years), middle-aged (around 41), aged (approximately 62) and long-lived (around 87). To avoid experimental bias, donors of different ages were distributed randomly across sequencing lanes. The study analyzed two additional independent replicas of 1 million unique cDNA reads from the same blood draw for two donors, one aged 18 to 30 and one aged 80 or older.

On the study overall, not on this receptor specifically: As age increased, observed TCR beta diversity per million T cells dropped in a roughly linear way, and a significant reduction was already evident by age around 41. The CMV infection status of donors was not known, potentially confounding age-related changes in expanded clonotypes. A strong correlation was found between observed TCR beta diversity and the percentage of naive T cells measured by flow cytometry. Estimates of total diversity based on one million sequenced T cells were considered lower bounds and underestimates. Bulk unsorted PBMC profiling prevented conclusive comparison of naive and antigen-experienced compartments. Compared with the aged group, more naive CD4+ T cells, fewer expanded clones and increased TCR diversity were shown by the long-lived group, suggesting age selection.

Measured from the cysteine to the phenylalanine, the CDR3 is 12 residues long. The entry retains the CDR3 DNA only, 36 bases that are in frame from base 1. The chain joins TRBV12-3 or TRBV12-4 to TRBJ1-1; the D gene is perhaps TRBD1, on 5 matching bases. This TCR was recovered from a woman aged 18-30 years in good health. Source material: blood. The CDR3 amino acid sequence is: CANSGGGTEAFF. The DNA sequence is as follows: TGTGCCAACAGTGGGGGAGGAACTGAAGCTTTCTTT.